These 3 T cell receptor beta chains originate from one sample sequenced in a study of blood T cell repertoires in COVID-19. Clones were read by immunoSEQ multiplex PCR, and TCRdb kept only the in-frame ones, dropping some. The data hold approximately 250,000 clones, with more than 65% observed a single time. Sequenced material: peripheral blood. These receptors were taken from a middle-aged woman who had recovered from COVID-19.

This chain links TRBV20-1 with TRBJ2-7, with D maybe TRBD1 (6 bases). The V gene's germline CDR1 is DFQATT and CDR2 SNEGSKA (reference sequence). CDR3 length: 11 residues. Trimming removed 1 base from V and 7 bases from J, with 8 bases in between. The CDR3 nucleotides read TGCAGTGCTAGAGGAGGGGGAGAGCAGTACTTC. Translating gives CSARGGGEQYF.

The chain links TRBV30 to TRBJ2-1; 9 nucleotides align to TRBD1. CDR3 length: 11 amino acids. The germline V gene encodes CDR1 GTSNPN and CDR2 SVGIG (reference sequence). Written as DNA, the CDR3 is TGTGCGGGACAGGGATACGATGAGCAGTTCTTC. This sequence encodes CAGQGYDEQFF.

This chain links TRBV20-1 with TRBJ2-3; 7 nucleotides agree with TRBD2. The length of the CDR3 is 13 residues. V trimming: 3 bases; J trimming: 4 bases; junction bases outside the gene matches: 4. Germline CDR1 is DFQATT and CDR2 is SNEGSKA (reference sequence). The CDR3 sequence: CSASEAGADTQYF. The CDR3 nucleotides are TGCAGTGCTAGTGAGGCGGGGGCAGATACGCAGTATTTT.